This T cell receptor beta chain came from a study of regulatory T cells in long-lasting Graves disease (dated by TCRdb to the early 2020s). The study in broad terms: Antithyroid drugs had been taken for less than 3 months by newly diagnosed Graves' disease patients. A total of about 35 samples underwent TCR sequencing, from roughly 13 patients with persistent Graves' disease and roughly 20 patients with newly diagnosed Graves' disease. The study took place in China and was registered as a clinical trial. Patients with persistent Graves' disease were compared with patients with newly diagnosed Graves' disease using TCR sequencing and RNA sequencing of peripheral blood.

Overall study results and their limits: Persistent Graves' disease patients showed lower TCR Shannon entropy and fewer highly expanded clones than newly diagnosed patients, suggesting clonal expansion. A larger number of public clonotypes was shared among persistent patients (about 2,700) than among newly diagnosed patients (more than 850). Sequencing and analysis were limited to the TCR beta chain. Persistent disease showed preferential use of TRBV28, TRBJ1-2 and TRBJ2-5, whereas newly diagnosed disease favored TRBV20-1 and TRBJ2-1. The small sample size was acknowledged by the authors as a limitation that may reduce accuracy. Peripheral blood alone was examined, since thyroid tissue, which constituted the primary lesion, could not be accessed.

Library preparation was by multiplex PCR. The sequencer listed for this sample is Illumina HiSeq 4000. CDR3 regions were amplified by Arm-PCR with iRepertoire HTBI primers to construct TCR beta libraries. Before sequencing, the PCR products underwent gel purification. The paper's data handling went like this. Gene usage analysis of CDR3 amino acid clonotypes used the 60 to 80 TRBV and more than 13 TRBJ segments found across samples. COPE and FqMerger were used to merge filtered high-quality paired reads into contigs. BLAST was used to align contigs to IMGT TRBV, TRBD and TRBJ reference genes, with CDR3 defined following IMGT. Clonotypes above 0.1% frequency were classified as highly expanded clones. Shannon entropy was used to measure repertoire diversity, and the Gini coefficient was used to measure V-J evenness. A clonotype was considered public if more than one individual shared it. The public sequencing data were trimmed at Q25 with fastp and processed into clonotypes with MiXCR by TCRdb, which kept only in-frame beta chains. Every distinct CDR3 protein forms one entry, paired with its most common genes and DNA. For this entry, the V and J calls and clone size follow TCRdb and not the study's own pipeline. For this sample the table gives about 380,000 distinct CDR3 sequences, of which about 16% were detected only once. Jointly, the top ten make up approximately 21% of the sample.

Interpreted using the paper, the time point label stands for: newly diagnosed GD, antithyroid drugs for less than 3 months. For both TCR sequencing and RNA sequencing, RNA was extracted from PBMCs in TRIzol. Graves' disease was diagnosed according to American Thyroid Association guidelines. Patients were recruited from an endocrinology department in Xi'an, China. Each patient gave approximately 8.8 milliliters of peripheral blood, collected in an EDTA anticoagulant tube. Ficoll Paque Plus density gradient separation was used to isolate PBMCs, and no further T cell sorting was done. An Agilent 2100 Bioanalyzer and agarose gel were used to check RNA quality, while a NanoDrop 2000 measured RNA concentration. The CDR1 and CDR2 encoded by the germline V gene are LGHNT and FRNRAP. Including the terminal cysteine and phenylalanine, the CDR3 comprises 15 residues. The retained sequence is limited to the CDR3, 45 bases, with the frame set at the first base. The V end gives up 1 base and the J end 2 bases, leaving 2 bases in the junction not matched to a gene.

Comments on this clonotype: No cognate antigen has been identified for it. No qualities accompany the bases; no much larger clone lies one base away.

The sequence is built from TRBV12-5 and TRBJ2-1, with 7 bases aligning to TRBD2. The TCR comes from a female donor with Graves disease. This sample comprised peripheral blood mononuclear cells (PBMCs), obtained at new diagnosis, from a patient treated with antithyroid drugs. Read as DNA, the sequence is TGTGCTAGTGGTTTGGGCGGGGGAGCCTACAATGAGCAGTTCTTC. This yields the protein CASGLGGGAYNEQFF.